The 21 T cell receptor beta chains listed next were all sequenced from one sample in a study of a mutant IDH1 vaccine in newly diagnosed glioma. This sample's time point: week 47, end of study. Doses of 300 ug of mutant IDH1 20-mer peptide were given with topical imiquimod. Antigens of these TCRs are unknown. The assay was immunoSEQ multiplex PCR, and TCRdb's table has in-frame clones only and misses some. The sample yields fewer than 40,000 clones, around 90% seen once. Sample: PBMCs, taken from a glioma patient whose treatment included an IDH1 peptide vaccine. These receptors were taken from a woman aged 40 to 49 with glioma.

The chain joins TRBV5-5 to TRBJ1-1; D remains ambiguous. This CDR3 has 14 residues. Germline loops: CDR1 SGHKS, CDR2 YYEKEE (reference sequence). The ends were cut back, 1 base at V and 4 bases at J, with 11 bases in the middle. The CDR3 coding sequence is TGTGCCAGCAGCTTGATCAAAGTAGGCACTGAAGCTTTCTTT. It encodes CASSLIKVGTEAFF.

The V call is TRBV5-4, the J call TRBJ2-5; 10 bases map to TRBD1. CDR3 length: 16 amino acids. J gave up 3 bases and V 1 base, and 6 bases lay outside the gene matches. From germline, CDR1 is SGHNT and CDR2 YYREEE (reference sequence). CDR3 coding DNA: TGTGCCAGCAGCTTGCTGGGACAGGGGACTAAAGAGACCCAGTACTTC. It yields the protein CASSLLGQGTKETQYF. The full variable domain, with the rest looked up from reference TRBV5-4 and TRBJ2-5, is ETGVTQSPTHLIKTRGQQVTLRCSSQSGHNTVSWYQQALGQGPQFIFQYYREEENGRGNFPPRFSGLQFPNYSSELNVNALELDDSALYLCASSLLGQGTKETQYFGPGTRLLVL.

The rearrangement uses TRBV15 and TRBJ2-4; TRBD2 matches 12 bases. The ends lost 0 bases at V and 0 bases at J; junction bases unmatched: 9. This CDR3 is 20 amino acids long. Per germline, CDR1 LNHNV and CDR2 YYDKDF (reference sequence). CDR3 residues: CATSREGLAGLSLAKNIQYF. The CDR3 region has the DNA TGTGCCACCAGCAGAGAAGGACTAGCGGGACTCTCTCTAGCCAAAAACATTCAGTACTTC.

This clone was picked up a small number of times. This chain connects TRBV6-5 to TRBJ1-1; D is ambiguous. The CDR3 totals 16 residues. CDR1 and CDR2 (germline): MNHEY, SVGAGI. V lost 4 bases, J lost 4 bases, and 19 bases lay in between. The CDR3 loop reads CASSFRGRGGSTEAFF. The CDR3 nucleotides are TGTGCCAGCAGTTTCCGCGGGCGGGGTGGGAGCACTGAAGCTTTCTTT.

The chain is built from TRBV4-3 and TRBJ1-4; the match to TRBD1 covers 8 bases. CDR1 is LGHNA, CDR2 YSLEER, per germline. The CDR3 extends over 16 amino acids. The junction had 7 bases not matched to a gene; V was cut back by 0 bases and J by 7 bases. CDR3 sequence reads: CASSQEVRGRSEKLFF. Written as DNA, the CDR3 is TGCGCCAGCAGCCAAGAAGTCAGGGGGCGCAGTGAAAAACTGTTTTTT.

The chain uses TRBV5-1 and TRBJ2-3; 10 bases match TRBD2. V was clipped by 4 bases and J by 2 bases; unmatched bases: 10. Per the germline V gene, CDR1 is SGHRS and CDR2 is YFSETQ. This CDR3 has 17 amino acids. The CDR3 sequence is CASSARVAGGFTDTQYF. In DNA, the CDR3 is TGCGCCAGCAGCGCGAGGGTAGCGGGAGGTTTCACAGATACGCAGTATTTT. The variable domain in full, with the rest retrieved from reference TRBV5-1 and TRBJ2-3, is KAGVTQTPRYLIKTRGQQVTLSCSPISGHRSVSWYQQTPGQGLQFLFEYFSETQRNKGNFPGRFSGRQFSNSRSEMNVSTLELGDSALYLCASSARVAGGFTDTQYFGPGTRLTVL.

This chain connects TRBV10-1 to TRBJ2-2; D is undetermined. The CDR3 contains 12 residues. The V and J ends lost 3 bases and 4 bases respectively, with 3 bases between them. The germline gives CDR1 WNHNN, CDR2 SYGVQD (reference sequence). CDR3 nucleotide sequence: TGCGCCAGCAGTGATAGCACCGGGGAGCTGTTTTTT. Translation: CASSDSTGELFF.

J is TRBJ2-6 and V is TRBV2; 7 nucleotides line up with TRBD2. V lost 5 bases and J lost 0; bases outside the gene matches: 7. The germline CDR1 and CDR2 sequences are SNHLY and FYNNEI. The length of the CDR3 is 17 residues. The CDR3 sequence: CASSLTGGSSGANVLTF. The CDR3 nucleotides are TGTGCCAGCAGTCTGACCGGGGGGTCCTCTGGGGCCAACGTCCTGACTTTC.

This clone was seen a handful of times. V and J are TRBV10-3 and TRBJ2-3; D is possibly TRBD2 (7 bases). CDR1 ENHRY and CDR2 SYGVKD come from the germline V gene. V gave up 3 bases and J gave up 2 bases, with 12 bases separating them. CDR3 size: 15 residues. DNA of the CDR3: TGTGCCATCAGTGACAGGGGAGGGAACACAGATACGCAGTATTTT. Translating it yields CAISDRGGNTDTQYF.

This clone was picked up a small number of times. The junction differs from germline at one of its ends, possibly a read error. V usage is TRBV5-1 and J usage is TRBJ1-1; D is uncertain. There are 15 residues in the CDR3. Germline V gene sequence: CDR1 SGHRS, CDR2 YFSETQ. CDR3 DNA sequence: TGCGCCAGCAGCAAGCTTGGCGGGGAGAACACCGAAGCTTTCTTT. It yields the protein CASSKLGGENTEAFF. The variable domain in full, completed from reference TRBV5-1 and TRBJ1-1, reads KAGVTQTPRYLIKTRGQQVTLSCSPISGHRSVSWYQQTPGQGLQFLFEYFSETQRNKGNFPGRFSGRQFSNSRSEMNVSTLELGDSALYLCASSKLGGENTEAFFGQGTRLTVV.

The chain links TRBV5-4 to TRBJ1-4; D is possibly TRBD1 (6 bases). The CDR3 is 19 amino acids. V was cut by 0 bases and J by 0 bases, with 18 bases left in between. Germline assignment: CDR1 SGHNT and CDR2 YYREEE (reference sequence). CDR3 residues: CASSLGPPGPGATNEKLFF. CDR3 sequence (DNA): TGTGCCAGCAGCTTGGGCCCTCCGGGGCCAGGGGCAACTAATGAAAAACTGTTTTTT.

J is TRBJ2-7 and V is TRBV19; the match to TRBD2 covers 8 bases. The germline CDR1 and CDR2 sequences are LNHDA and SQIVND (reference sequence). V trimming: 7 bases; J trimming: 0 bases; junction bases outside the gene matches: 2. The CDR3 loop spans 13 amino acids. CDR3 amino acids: CASTGGASYEQYF. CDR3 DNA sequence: TGTGCCAGTACCGGGGGGGCCTCCTACGAGCAGTACTTC.

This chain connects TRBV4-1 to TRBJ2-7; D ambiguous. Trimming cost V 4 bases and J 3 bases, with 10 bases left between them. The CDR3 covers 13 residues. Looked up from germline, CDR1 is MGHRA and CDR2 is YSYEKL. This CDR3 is CASSPTPYYEQYF. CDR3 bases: TGCGCCAGCAGCCCTACTCCTTACTACGAGCAGTACTTC.

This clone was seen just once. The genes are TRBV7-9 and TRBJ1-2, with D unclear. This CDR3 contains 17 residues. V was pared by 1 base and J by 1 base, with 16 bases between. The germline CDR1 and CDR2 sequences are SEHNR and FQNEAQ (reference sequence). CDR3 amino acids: CASSLGPGLSINYGYTF. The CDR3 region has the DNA TGTGCCAGCAGCTTAGGCCCAGGACTAAGCATTAACTATGGCTACACCTTC.

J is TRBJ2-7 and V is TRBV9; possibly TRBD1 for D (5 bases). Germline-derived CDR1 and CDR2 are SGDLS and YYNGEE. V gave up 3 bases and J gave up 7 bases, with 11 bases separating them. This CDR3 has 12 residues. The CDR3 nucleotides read TGTGCCAGCAGCGAGGGGATCGGAGAGCAGTACTTC. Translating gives CASSEGIGEQYF. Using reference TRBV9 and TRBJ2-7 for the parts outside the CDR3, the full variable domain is DSGVTQTPKHLITATGQRVTLRCSPRSGDLSVYWYQQSLDQGLQFLIQYYNGEERAKGNILERFSAQQFPDLHSELNLSSLELGDSALYFCASSEGIGEQYFGPGTRLTVT.

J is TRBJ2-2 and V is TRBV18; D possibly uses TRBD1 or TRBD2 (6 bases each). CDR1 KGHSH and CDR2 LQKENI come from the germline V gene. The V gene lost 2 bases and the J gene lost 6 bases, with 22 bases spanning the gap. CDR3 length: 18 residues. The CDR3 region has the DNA TGTGCCAGCTCACCATCCGGGACATCCGGGAGCGTGGCCGGGGAGCTGTTTTTT. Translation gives CASSPSGTSGSVAGELFF.

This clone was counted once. CDR3 in amino acids: CASSQVLGLAGTNTGELFF. Written as DNA, the CDR3 is TGCGCCAGCAGCCAAGTTTTGGGACTAGCGGGGACGAACACCGGGGAGCTGTTTTTT. This sequence joins TRBV4-1 and TRBJ2-2, with TRBD2 identical over 13 bases. This CDR3 spans 19 amino acids. Germline V gene lookup returns CDR1 MGHRA and CDR2 YSYEKL. Trimming removed 1 base from V and 0 bases from J; junction bases left unmatched: 5.

The chain's CDR3 is CASSPRTSGTLLEQYF. The CDR3 region has the DNA TGTGCCAGCTCACCAAGGACTAGCGGGACCCTCCTCGAGCAGTACTTC. The chain joins TRBV18 to TRBJ2-7; 12 nucleotides agree with TRBD2. The CDR3 has 16 residues. After removal of 2 bases from V and 6 bases from J, the junction contained 8 bases not matched to a gene. The germline gives CDR1 KGHSH, CDR2 LQKENI.

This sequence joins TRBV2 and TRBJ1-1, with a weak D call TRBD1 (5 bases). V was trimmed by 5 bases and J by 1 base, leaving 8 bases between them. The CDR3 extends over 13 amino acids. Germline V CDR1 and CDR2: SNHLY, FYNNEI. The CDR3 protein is CASSTDRNTEAFF. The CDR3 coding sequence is TGTGCCAGCAGTACTGACAGGAACACTGAAGCTTTCTTT. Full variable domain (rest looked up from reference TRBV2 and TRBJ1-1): EPEVTQTPSHQVTQMGQEVILRCVPISNHLYFYWYRQILGQKVEFLVSFYNNEISEKSEIFDDQFSVERPDGSNFTLKIRSTKLEDSAMYFCASSTDRNTEAFFGQGTRLTVV.

Here the CDR3 DNA reads TGTGCCACCTTACCGCCTAGCGCGCAAGAGACCCAGTACTTC. Translating it yields CATLPPSAQETQYF. This chain uses TRBV7-5 with TRBJ2-5; the table's D gene call, TRBD2, was not cross checked with the DNA. TRBV7-5 represents a pseudogene. The CDR3 has 14 amino acids.

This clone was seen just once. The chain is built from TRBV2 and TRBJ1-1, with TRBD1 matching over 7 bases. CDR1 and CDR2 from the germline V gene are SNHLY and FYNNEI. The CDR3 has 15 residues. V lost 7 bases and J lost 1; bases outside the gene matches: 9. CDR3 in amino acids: CASTPVGQPNTEAFF. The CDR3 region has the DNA TGTGCCAGCACACCAGTGGGACAGCCGAACACTGAAGCTTTCTTT.